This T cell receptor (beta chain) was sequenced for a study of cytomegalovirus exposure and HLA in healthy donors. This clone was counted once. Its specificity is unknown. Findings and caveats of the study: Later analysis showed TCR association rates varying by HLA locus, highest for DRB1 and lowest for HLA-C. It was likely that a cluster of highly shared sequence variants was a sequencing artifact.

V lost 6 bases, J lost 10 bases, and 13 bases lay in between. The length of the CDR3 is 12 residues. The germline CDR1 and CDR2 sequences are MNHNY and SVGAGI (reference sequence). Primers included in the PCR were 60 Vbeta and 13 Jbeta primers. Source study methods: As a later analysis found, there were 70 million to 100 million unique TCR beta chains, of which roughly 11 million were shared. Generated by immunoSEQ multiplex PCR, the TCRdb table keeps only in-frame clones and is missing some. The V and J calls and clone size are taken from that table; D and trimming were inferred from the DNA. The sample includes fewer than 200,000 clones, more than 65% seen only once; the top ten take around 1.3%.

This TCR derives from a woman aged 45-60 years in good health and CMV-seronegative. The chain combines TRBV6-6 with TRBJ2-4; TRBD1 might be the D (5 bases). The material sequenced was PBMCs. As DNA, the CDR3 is TGTGCCAGCAGCTTCGCCCCAGGGATTCAGTACTTC. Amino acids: CASSFAPGIQYF.